The 30 T cell receptor beta chains listed next were all sequenced from one sample in a study of T-cell reconstitution after alpha-beta-depleted transplantation in children. Unique molecular identifiers were incorporated when the TCRbeta library was constructed. TCRdb analysed the PCR reads with MiXCR anew, one entry per CDR3 protein. The repertoire holds approximately 1,000,000 distinct CDR3 sequences, with about 29% as singletons. Sequences were derived from PBMCs, mostly from graft donor cells, sampled 360 days after TCRalphabeta/CD19-depleted stem cell transplant. The source is a boy under two years old who had a stem cell transplant for SCID, so the T cells may come from the graft donor.

The V call is TRBV7-6, the J call TRBJ1-1, with D maybe TRBD1 (5 bases). Germline values: CDR1 SGHVS, CDR2 FNYEAQ. V gave up 1 base and J gave up 5 bases, with 11 bases separating them. The CDR3 consists of 14 residues. The CDR3 coding sequence is TGTGCCAGCAGCTTAGTGGGGCTGGGAACTGAAGCTTTCTTT. This translates into CASSLVGLGTEAFF.

This clonotype was picked up a small number of times. The chain combines TRBV18 with TRBJ2-7; D gene unclear. The germline gives CDR1 KGHSH, CDR2 LQKENI. The CDR3 runs 13 residues. Trimming cost V 4 bases and J 3 bases, with 10 bases left between them. CDR3 sequence: CASSRGRNYEQYF. The CDR3 DNA is TGTGCCAGCTCACGTGGACGGAACTACGAGCAGTACTTC.

The count of this clonotype is one. The CDR3 here is CASSATAMYEQYF. The DNA of the CDR3 is TGTGCCAGCAGCGCGACTGCTATGTACGAGCAGTACTTC. This chain joins TRBV7-9 and TRBJ2-7; no reliable D call. The germline V gene encodes CDR1 SEHNR and CDR2 FQNEAQ (reference sequence). This CDR3 is built from 13 residues. The V end lost 5 bases, the J end lost 4 bases, and 12 bases lay between the germline ends. Supplemented by reference TRBV7-9 and TRBJ2-7, the full variable domain reads DTGVSQNPRHKITKRGQNVTFRCDPISEHNRLYWYRQTLGQGPEFLTYFQNEAQLEKSRLLSDRFSAERPKGSFSTLEIQRTEQGDSAMYLCASSATAMYEQYFGPGTRLTVT.

In its sample, this clonotype was seen a few times. CDR3 in amino acids: CASSLGVSRETQYF. The CDR3 DNA reads TGTGCCAGCAGTTTAGGGGTTAGCAGAGAGACCCAGTACTTC. V is TRBV12-3 or TRBV12-4 and J is TRBJ2-5; D is unclear. The V gene lost 1 base and the J gene lost 4 bases, with 10 bases spanning the gap. The CDR3 covers 14 residues.

This clonotype has a handful of counts. V is TRBV15 and J is TRBJ2-5; D not certain. The CDR3 consists of 13 residues. From germline, CDR1 is LNHNV and CDR2 YYDKDF (reference sequence). The ends were cut back, 3 bases at V and 5 bases at J, with 10 bases in the middle. The CDR3 reads CATSSRPRETQYF. For the CDR3, the DNA is TGTGCCACCAGCAGCCGACCGAGGGAGACCCAGTACTTC.

Only a few counts were recorded for this clonotype. The J gene is TRBJ1-3, the V gene TRBV12-3 or TRBV12-4, with 9 bases lining up with TRBD1. This CDR3 comprises 16 residues. V shed 2 bases and J 2 bases; nucleotides not matched to a gene: 4. CDR3 coding DNA: TGTGCCAGCAGTTTACGACAGGGGGTTCCTGGAAACACCATATATTTT. This translates into CASSLRQGVPGNTIYF.

This clonotype has more than one count but fewer than ten. The genes are TRBV2 and TRBJ2-1; 8 bases map to TRBD2. The CDR3 covers 16 residues. J was trimmed by 4 bases and V by 3 bases; bases with no gene match: 8. Germline CDR1 is SNHLY and CDR2 is FYNNEI. The CDR3 reads CASSEWTSWGYNEQFF. The CDR3 DNA sequence: TGTGCCAGCAGTGAGTGGACTAGCTGGGGATACAATGAGCAGTTCTTC.

The chain couples TRBV7-9 to TRBJ2-1; 7 bases are shared with TRBD2. CDR3 length: 15 residues. Germline V gives CDR1 SEHNR, CDR2 FQNEAQ (reference sequence). V shed 0 bases, J shed 5 bases, and the junction held 4 bases outside the gene matches. This CDR3 is CASSLAGGGDNEQFF. The CDR3, as DNA: TGTGCCAGCAGCTTAGCGGGCGGGGGAGACAATGAGCAGTTCTTC.

This clonotype was observed a handful of times. The V call is TRBV5-1, the J call TRBJ2-5, with D unclear. V was trimmed by 4 bases and J by 5 bases, leaving 12 bases between them. This CDR3 comprises 13 residues. Germline V gene data show CDR1 as SGHRS and CDR2 as YFSETQ. In nucleotides, the CDR3 is TGCGCCAGCAGCGCCCTGGGATTTGAGACCCAGTACTTC. Translation: CASSALGFETQYF.

The J gene is TRBJ1-4, the V gene TRBV4-1; D ambiguous. The CDR3 contains 17 residues. Trimming pared 0 bases from V and 0 bases from J, leaving 11 bases between. Germline CDR1 MGHRA, CDR2 YSYEKL. The CDR3 region is CASSQDRGFTTNEKLFF. In nucleotides, the CDR3 is TGCGCCAGCAGCCAAGATCGCGGGTTCACAACTAATGAAAAACTGTTTTTT.

V gene TRBV20-1 combines with J gene TRBJ2-3, with 7 bases matching TRBD1. CDR1 is DFQATT and CDR2 is SNEGSKA in the germline V gene (reference sequence). The CDR3 is made up of 15 amino acids. The ends lost 2 bases at V and 1 base at J; junction bases unmatched: 6. CDR3 sequence: CSARRRTGGTDTQYF. The CDR3 DNA reads TGCAGTGCTAGACGACGGACAGGTGGCACAGATACGCAGTATTTT.

This clonotype was counted only a few times. The chain has TRBV7-3 and TRBJ2-1, with 9 bases aligning to TRBD1. V was pared by 0 bases and J by 5 bases, with 5 bases of the junction left unmatched. The CDR3 consists of 16 residues. From germline, CDR1 is SGHTA and CDR2 FQGTGA. The CDR3 bases are TGTGCCAGCAGCTTAACGGGGACAGGGCAGCACAATGAGCAGTTCTTC. Encoded protein: CASSLTGTGQHNEQFF.

There are a few counts of this clonotype. Written as DNA, the CDR3 is TGTGCCAGCAGCTTAGTTCCCTACAGACAGTCCCTTTTCCACGAGCAGTACTTC. Protein sequence: CASSLVPYRQSLFHEQYF. The chain employs TRBV11-1 and TRBJ2-7; weak D call: TRBD1 (5 bases). This CDR3 is built from 18 residues. Trimming pared 1 base from V and 5 bases from J, leaving 24 bases between. Germline CDR1 reads SGHAT; CDR2 reads FQDESV (reference sequence).

The chain recombines TRBV12-3 or TRBV12-4 with TRBJ2-7; D possibly corresponds to TRBD1 (6 bases). This CDR3 spans 16 amino acids. With 4 bases removed from V and 2 bases from J, the gap between germline ends came to 18 bases. The CDR3 DNA reads as TGTGCCAGCAGTTCTTACAGACAGGCACGCGCCTACGAGCAGTACTTC. Its translation: CASSSYRQARAYEQYF.

This clonotype showed up just a few times. V is TRBV7-8 and J is TRBJ2-7; no firm D call. V gave up 5 bases and J gave up 3 bases, with 17 bases separating them. The germline V gene has CDR1 SGHVS and CDR2 FQNEAQ. The CDR3 is 15 residues long. As DNA, the CDR3 is TGTGCCAGCAGCATAGACGGAACAGACGACTACGAGCAGTACTTC. Its translation: CASSIDGTDDYEQYF.

Only a few counts were recorded for this clonotype. The chain is built from TRBV5-5 and TRBJ1-2, with D possibly being TRBD1 (6 bases). This CDR3 spans 13 amino acids. V lost 1 base to trimming and J lost 6 bases, with 10 bases between them. Germline V gene data show CDR1 as SGHKS and CDR2 as YYEKEE (reference sequence). The CDR3 region is CASSLYRDNGYTF. Here the CDR3 DNA reads TGTGCCAGCAGCTTGTACAGGGATAATGGCTACACCTTC. Filled out from reference TRBV5-5 and TRBJ1-2, the complete variable domain reads DAGVTQSPTHLIKTRGQQVTLRCSPISGHKSVSWYQQVLGQGPQFIFQYYEKEERGRGNFPDRFSARQFPNYSSELNVNALLLGDSALYLCASSLYRDNGYTFGSGTRLTVV.

This chain links TRBV12-3 or TRBV12-4 with TRBJ2-2; 9 positions agree with TRBD2. V lost 6 bases and J lost 2; bases outside the gene matches: 13. The CDR3 has 18 residues. CDR3 protein: CASSPKKKTSGNTGELFF. The CDR3 nucleotides read TGTGCCAGCAGCCCTAAGAAAAAGACTAGCGGAAACACCGGGGAGCTGTTTTTT.

The V gene is TRBV7-8, the J gene TRBJ2-3, with D hard to call. The germline V gene has CDR1 SGHVS and CDR2 FQNEAQ. This CDR3 is 14 amino acids long. V was shortened by 1 base and J by 4 bases, with 9 bases between the two germline ends. CDR3 amino acids: CASSLDGGPDTQYF. The DNA of the CDR3 is TGTGCCAGCAGCTTAGACGGCGGCCCAGATACGCAGTATTTT. The full variable domain, its missing parts supplied by reference TRBV7-8 and TRBJ2-3, is GAGVSQSPRYKVAKRGQDVALRCDPISGHVSLFWYQQALGQGPEFLTYFQNEAQLDKSGLPSDRFFAERPEGSVSTLKIQRTQQEDSAVYLCASSLDGGPDTQYFGPGTRLTVL.

The table lists this clonotype with a few counts. This rearrangement joins TRBV5-1 to TRBJ2-1, with a weak D call TRBD2 (6 bases). The V end was cut by 0 bases, the J end by 4 bases, with 11 bases between. CDR3 length: 15 residues. Looked up from germline, CDR1 is SGHRS and CDR2 is YFSETQ. The CDR3 loop is CASSLGGLQYNEQFF. Written as DNA, the CDR3 is TGCGCCAGCAGCTTGGGGGGACTTCAGTACAATGAGCAGTTCTTC. Supplemented by reference TRBV5-1 and TRBJ2-1, the full variable domain reads KAGVTQTPRYLIKTRGQQVTLSCSPISGHRSVSWYQQTPGQGLQFLFEYFSETQRNKGNFPGRFSGRQFSNSRSEMNVSTLELGDSALYLCASSLGGLQYNEQFFGPGTRLTVL.

DNA of the CDR3: TGTGCCAGCAGTGAATTGGTTGGGGGTCGCCCCGGGGAGCTGTTTTTT. This gives the protein CASSELVGGRPGELFF. The chain joins TRBV2 to TRBJ2-2; perhaps D is TRBD1 or TRBD2 (5 bases each). Trimming stripped 2 bases from V and 6 bases from J, with 16 bases between. The CDR3 runs to 16 residues. CDR1 SNHLY and CDR2 FYNNEI come from the germline V gene. The full variable domain, its missing parts supplied by reference TRBV2 and TRBJ2-2, is EPEVTQTPSHQVTQMGQEVILRCVPISNHLYFYWYRQILGQKVEFLVSFYNNEISEKSEIFDDQFSVERPDGSNFTLKIRSTKLEDSAMYFCASSELVGGRPGELFFGEGSRLTVL.

The V gene is TRBV5-1, the J gene TRBJ2-3; D is perhaps TRBD2 (5 bases). The CDR3 sequence is 12 residues long. With 4 bases removed from V and 11 bases from J, the gap between germline ends came to 14 bases. The V gene's germline CDR1 is SGHRS and CDR2 YFSETQ. Here the CDR3 DNA reads TGCGCCAGCAGCCCGACGGTCCGGGGGCAGTATTTT. It translates to CASSPTVRGQYF.

The gene calls are TRBV20-1 and TRBJ2-3; 9 positions match TRBD1. CDR3 length: 16 residues. The germline V gene encodes CDR1 DFQATT and CDR2 SNEGSKA (reference sequence). The V and J ends lost 0 bases and 6 bases, in that order; junction bases with no gene match: 10. CDR3 coding DNA: TGCAGTGCTAGAGATCGAGGACAGGGGTACGGGGATACGCAGTATTTT. Its protein is CSARDRGQGYGDTQYF.

The chain links TRBV5-1 to TRBJ2-1, with 12 bases identical to TRBD2. Germline assignment: CDR1 SGHRS and CDR2 YFSETQ. CDR3 length: 17 residues. V was clipped by 4 bases and J by 7 bases; unmatched bases: 12. The CDR3 loop reads CASSLILAGGSGNEQFF. CDR3 DNA: TGCGCCAGCAGCCTGATACTAGCGGGGGGCAGCGGGAATGAGCAGTTCTTC.

The V call is TRBV7-2, the J call TRBJ2-3, with a possible D match to TRBD2 (6 bases). This CDR3 has 16 residues. Trimming took off 2 bases at V and 4 bases at J, with 16 bases between the two ends. From germline, CDR1 is SGHTA and CDR2 FQGNSA. DNA for the CDR3: TGTGCCAGCAGCTTACCCGGAGGCGGGGAGGCAGATACGCAGTATTTT. Encoded protein: CASSLPGGGEADTQYF.

The gene calls are TRBV4-2 and TRBJ2-3; TRBD2 is a possible D gene (6 bases). The V and J ends lost 4 bases and 2 bases respectively, with 22 bases between them. This CDR3 contains 18 residues. Germline CDR1 reads LGHNA; CDR2 reads YNFKEQ. The CDR3, as DNA: TGTGCCAGCAGCCCGTACGGCGCTATAGCGGAGGCCACAGATACGCAGTATTTT. Translating it yields CASSPYGAIAEATDTQYF.

V usage is TRBV12-3 or TRBV12-4 and J usage is TRBJ2-2; D gene uncertain. Trimming stripped 0 bases from V and 2 bases from J, with 7 bases between. CDR3 size: 15 residues. The CDR3 region has the DNA TGTGCCAGCAGTTTAGCGAGGAGAAACACCGGGGAGCTGTTTTTT. Its protein product is CASSLARRNTGELFF.

The rearrangement joins TRBV20-1 to TRBJ2-7; 8 nucleotides match TRBD1. The length of the CDR3 is 12 residues. Germline-derived CDR1 and CDR2 are DFQATT and SNEGSKA (reference sequence). After removal of 5 bases from V and 2 bases from J, the junction contained 2 bases not matched to a gene. This CDR3 reads CSAGDRPYEQYF. CDR3 in DNA: TGCAGTGCTGGGGACAGGCCCTACGAGCAGTACTTC.

This clonotype was observed a handful of times. The gene calls are TRBV5-1 and TRBJ2-5; D remains unclear. The CDR3 is 16 amino acids. Germline V lookup: CDR1 SGHRS, CDR2 YFSETQ. Trimming took 4 bases from V and 2 from J, leaving 18 bases between them. CDR3 sequence reads: CASSPGRSNLQETQYF. The CDR3 nucleotides read TGCGCCAGCAGCCCAGGCCGCAGTAACCTACAAGAGACCCAGTACTTC.

This clonotype appeared a few times. The chain couples TRBV12-3 or TRBV12-4 to TRBJ2-3, with 16 bases fitting TRBD2. The V gene end was trimmed by 6 bases and the J gene end by 2 bases; junction bases not matched to a gene: 5. This CDR3 is built from 17 residues. CDR3 coding DNA: TGTGCCAGCAGACGGGGACTAGCGGGGGGGCTCACAGATACGCAGTATTTT. This encodes CASRRGLAGGLTDTQYF.

In this sample, this clonotype turned up a few times. The rearrangement uses TRBV10-3 and TRBJ2-7; no reliable D call. The length of the CDR3 is 12 residues. In germline, CDR1 is ENHRY, CDR2 SYGVKD. V lost 9 bases and J 1 base, leaving 10 bases between the germline ends. CDR3 region: CAISLASYEQYF. The DNA of the CDR3 is TGTGCCATAAGCCTTGCTTCCTACGAGCAGTACTTC.